One and the same sample provided the 6 T cell receptor beta chains below, sequenced in a study of shared clonotypes between healthy human individuals. Sequencing used immunoSEQ multiplex PCR; TCRdb keeps in-frame clones, though not all of them. Of approximately 2.5 million clones listed, over 85% are singletons. The specimen was naive CD4+ T cells from PBMCs. Subset here: CD45RA+ positively selected. All receptors derive from a young man in good health. Some clones in this sample may be carry-over from other donors' samples.

This chain connects TRBV9 to TRBJ1-4, with 7 nucleotides matching TRBD1. Trimming removed 0 bases from V and 0 bases from J; junction bases left unmatched: 5. This CDR3 contains 17 residues. Germline V gene sequence: CDR1 SGDLS, CDR2 YYNGEE. CDR3 DNA: TGTGCCAGCAGCGTAGCGGCAGGGGGATCAACTAATGAAAAACTGTTTTTT. This encodes CASSVAAGGSTNEKLFF.

This chain joins TRBV7-6 and TRBJ2-2; 8 nucleotides line up with TRBD2. This CDR3 is 16 amino acids long. Germline V lookup: CDR1 SGHVS, CDR2 FNYEAQ. The V gene end was trimmed by 6 bases and the J gene end by 4 bases; junction bases not matched to a gene: 10. The CDR3 loop reads CASRGGPAGATGELFF. CDR3 DNA: TGTGCCAGCAGAGGCGGCCCAGCGGGGGCCACCGGGGAGCTGTTTTTT.

The chain combines TRBV19 with TRBJ1-5; 7 positions match TRBD1. CDR1 and CDR2 from the germline V gene are LNHDA and SQIVND (reference sequence). Trimming cost V 2 bases and J 5 bases; bases outside gene matches: 3. The CDR3 is made up of 14 amino acids. CDR3 nucleotide sequence: TGTGCCAGTAGTATAAGGACAGGAGATCAGCCCCAGCATTTT. Its translation: CASSIRTGDQPQHF.

The chain couples TRBV10-3 to TRBJ2-7, with TRBD2 matching over 7 bases. The ends lost 0 bases at V and 1 base at J; junction bases unmatched: 9. From germline, CDR1 is ENHRY and CDR2 SYGVKD. This CDR3 has 17 residues. CDR3 loop: CAISESFLREGSYEQYF. Here the CDR3 DNA reads TGTGCCATCAGTGAGTCGTTTCTGAGGGAGGGTTCCTACGAGCAGTACTTC.

The J gene is TRBJ2-3, the V gene TRBV6-5; TRBD2 agrees at 9 bases. The CDR3 runs 13 residues. V lost 7 bases, J lost 7 bases, and 6 bases stayed unmatched. From germline, CDR1 is MNHEY and CDR2 SVGAGI. The CDR3 protein is CASKQAGGNTQYF. In DNA form, the CDR3 reads TGTGCCAGCAAGCAAGCGGGAGGTAATACGCAGTATTTT.

The chain joins TRBV2 to TRBJ2-3; TRBD1 or TRBD2 may be the D gene (6 bases each). The CDR3 covers 15 residues. Germline V lookup: CDR1 SNHLY, CDR2 FYNNEI. Trimming stripped 6 bases from V and 3 bases from J, with 16 bases between. This chain's CDR3 is CASRFGGDRTDTQYF. The CDR3 DNA reads TGTGCCAGCAGGTTCGGGGGCGACCGTACAGATACGCAGTATTTT.